This entry concerns a single TCR beta chain. Its antigen is unknown. The data are from a study of tumor and adjacent non-tumor tissue in lung cancer. Study-wide points: TCR diversity was significantly greater in tumor than normal lung tissue. Tumor TCR diversity, when higher, was linked to shorter survival.

A modified ARM-PCR protocol with three rounds of nested PCR amplified TCRbeta. MiXCR was run by TCRdb on the multiplex PCR reads, yielding one entry per CDR3 protein. Seen here are 70,000 to 90,000 distinct CDR3 sequences, 55% to 70% observed once, and the top ten hold about a quarter. The template was RNA from unsorted bulk tissue. More than 3 cm separated this lung sample from the edge of the tumor. Donors were chemotherapy-naive, newly diagnosed lung cancer surgical patients in China, August–late 2014. The sequence came from a woman aged 45 to 65 with non-small cell lung cancer. Sequencing was done on a sample of distant non-tumor lung tissue.

Written as DNA, the CDR3 is TGTGCCAACAGAACACAGGGATATGAGCAGTTCTTC. Protein sequence: CANRTQGYEQFF. The rearrangement links TRBV6-1 to TRBJ2-1; D possibly corresponds to TRBD1 (6 bases). With 10 bases removed from V and 8 bases from J, the gap between germline ends came to 15 bases. The CDR3 is 12 residues long. Germline V gene data show CDR1 as MNHNS and CDR2 as SASEGT.